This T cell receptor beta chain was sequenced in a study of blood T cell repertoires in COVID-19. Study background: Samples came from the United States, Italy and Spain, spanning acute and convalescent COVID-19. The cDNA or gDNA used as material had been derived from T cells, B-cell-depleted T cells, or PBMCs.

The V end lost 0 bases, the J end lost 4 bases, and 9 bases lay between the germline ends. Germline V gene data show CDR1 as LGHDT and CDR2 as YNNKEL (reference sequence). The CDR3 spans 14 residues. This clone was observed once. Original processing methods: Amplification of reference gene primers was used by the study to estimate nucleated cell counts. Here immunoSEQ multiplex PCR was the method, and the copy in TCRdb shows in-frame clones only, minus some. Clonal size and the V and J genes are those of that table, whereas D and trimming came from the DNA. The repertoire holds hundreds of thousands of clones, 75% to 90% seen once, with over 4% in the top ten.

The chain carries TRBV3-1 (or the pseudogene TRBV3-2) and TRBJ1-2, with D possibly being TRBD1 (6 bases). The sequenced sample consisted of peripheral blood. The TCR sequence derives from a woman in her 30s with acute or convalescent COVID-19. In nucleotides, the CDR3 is TGTGCCAGCAGCCAAGAGGACAGCTCCTATGGCTACACCTTC. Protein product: CASSQEDSSYGYTF.